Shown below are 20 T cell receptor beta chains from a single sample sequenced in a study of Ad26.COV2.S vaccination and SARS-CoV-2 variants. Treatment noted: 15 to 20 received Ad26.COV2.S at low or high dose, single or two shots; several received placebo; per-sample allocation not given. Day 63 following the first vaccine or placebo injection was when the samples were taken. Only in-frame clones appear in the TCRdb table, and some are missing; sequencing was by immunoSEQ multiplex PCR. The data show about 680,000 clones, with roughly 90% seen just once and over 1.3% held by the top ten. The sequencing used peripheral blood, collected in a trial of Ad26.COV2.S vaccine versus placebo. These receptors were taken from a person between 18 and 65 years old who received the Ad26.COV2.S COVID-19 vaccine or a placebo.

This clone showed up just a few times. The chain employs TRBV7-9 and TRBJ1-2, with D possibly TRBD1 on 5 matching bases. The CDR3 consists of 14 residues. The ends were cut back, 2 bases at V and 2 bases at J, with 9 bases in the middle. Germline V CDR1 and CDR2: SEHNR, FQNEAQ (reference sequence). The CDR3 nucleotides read TGTGCCAGCAGCTTATTTGGGGCAAACTATGGCTACACCTTC. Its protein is CASSLFGANYGYTF.

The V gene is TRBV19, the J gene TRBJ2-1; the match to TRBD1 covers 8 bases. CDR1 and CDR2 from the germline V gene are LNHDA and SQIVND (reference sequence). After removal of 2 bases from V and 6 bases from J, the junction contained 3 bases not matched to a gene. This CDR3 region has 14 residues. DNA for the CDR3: TGTGCCAGTAGTATAAGGACAGGGTCCAATGAGCAGTTCTTC. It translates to CASSIRTGSNEQFF.

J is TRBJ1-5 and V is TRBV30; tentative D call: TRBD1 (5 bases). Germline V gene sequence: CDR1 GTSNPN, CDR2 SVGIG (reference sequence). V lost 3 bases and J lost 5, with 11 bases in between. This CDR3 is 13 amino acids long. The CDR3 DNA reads TGTGCCTGGAGGCCGGGGGAGGATCAGCCCCAGCATTTT. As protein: CAWRPGEDQPQHF.

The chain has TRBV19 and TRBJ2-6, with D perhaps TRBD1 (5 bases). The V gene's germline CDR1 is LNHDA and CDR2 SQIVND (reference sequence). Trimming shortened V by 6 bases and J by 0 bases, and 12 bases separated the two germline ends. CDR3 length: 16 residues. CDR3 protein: CASSGHKSSGANVLTF. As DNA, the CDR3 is TGTGCCAGTAGCGGACATAAGAGCTCTGGGGCCAACGTCCTGACTTTC. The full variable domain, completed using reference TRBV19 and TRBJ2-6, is DGGITQSPKYLFRKEGQNVTLSCEQNLNHDAMYWYRQDPGQGLRLIYYSQIVNDFQKGDIAEGYSVSREKKESFPLTVTSAQKNPTAFYLCASSGHKSSGANVLTFGAGSRLTVL.

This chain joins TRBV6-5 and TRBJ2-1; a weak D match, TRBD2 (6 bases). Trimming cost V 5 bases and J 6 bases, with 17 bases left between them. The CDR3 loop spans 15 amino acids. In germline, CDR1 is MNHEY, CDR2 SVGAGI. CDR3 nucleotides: TGTGCCAGCAGTCCATTGGGCGGGGCGGGCAATGAGCAGTTCTTC. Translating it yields CASSPLGGAGNEQFF.

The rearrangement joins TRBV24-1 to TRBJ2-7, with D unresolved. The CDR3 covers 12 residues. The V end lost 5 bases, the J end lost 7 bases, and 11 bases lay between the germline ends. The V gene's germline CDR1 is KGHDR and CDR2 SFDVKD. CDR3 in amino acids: CATSATSREQYF. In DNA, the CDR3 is TGTGCCACCAGTGCCACTTCTCGAGAGCAGTACTTC.

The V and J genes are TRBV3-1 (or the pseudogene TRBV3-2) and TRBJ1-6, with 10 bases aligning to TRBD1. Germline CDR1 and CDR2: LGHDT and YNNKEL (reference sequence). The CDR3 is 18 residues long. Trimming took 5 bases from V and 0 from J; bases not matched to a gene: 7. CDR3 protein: CASSSAGQGSSYNSPLHF. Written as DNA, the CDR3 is TGTGCCAGCAGCTCAGCGGGACAGGGGAGCTCCTATAATTCACCCCTCCACTTT.

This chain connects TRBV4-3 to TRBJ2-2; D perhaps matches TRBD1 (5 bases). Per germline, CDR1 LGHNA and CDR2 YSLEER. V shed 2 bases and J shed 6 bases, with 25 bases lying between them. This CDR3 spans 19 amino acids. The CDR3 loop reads CASSQRVIFDLWGAGELFF. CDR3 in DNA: TGCGCCAGCAGCCAAAGGGTTATATTCGACCTCTGGGGCGCCGGGGAGCTGTTTTTT.

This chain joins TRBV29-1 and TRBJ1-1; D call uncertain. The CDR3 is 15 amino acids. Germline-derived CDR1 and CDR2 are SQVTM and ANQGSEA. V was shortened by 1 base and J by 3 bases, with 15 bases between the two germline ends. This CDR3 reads CSVEGTHGSDTEAFF. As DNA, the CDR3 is TGCAGCGTTGAAGGGACCCACGGTTCTGACACTGAAGCTTTCTTT. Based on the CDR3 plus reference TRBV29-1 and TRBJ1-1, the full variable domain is SAVISQKPSRDICQRGTSLTIQCQVDSQVTMMFWYRQQPGQSLTLIATANQGSEATYESGFVIDKFPISRPNLTFSTLTVSNMSPEDSSIYLCSVEGTHGSDTEAFFGQGTRLTVV.

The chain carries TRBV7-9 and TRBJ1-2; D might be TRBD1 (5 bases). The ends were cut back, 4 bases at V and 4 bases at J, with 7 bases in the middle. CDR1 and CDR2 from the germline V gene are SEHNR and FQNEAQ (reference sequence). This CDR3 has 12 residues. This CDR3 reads CASSSGTYGYTF. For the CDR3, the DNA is TGTGCCAGCAGCTCCGGGACCTATGGCTACACCTTC.

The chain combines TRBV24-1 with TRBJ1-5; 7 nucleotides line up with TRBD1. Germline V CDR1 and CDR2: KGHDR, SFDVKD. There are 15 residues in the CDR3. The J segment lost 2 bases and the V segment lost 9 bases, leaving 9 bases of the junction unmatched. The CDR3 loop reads CATGSRGVRNQPQHF. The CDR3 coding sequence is TGTGCCACCGGCAGCAGGGGGGTGCGCAATCAGCCCCAGCATTTT.

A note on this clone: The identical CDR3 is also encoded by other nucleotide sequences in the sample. CDR3 residues: CASSLGQGVSGANVLTF. CDR3 coding DNA: TGTGCCAGCAGCCTGGGACAGGGGGTCTCCGGGGCCAACGTCCTGACTTTC. The chain couples TRBV7-8 to TRBJ2-6, with TRBD1 matching 11 bases. V was clipped by 5 bases and J by 4 bases; unmatched bases: 7. Germline V gene sequence: CDR1 SGHVS, CDR2 FQNEAQ. The CDR3 extends over 17 amino acids.

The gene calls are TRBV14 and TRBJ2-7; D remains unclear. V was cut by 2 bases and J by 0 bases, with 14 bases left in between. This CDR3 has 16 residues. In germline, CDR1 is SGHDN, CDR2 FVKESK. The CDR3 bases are TGTGCCAGCAGCCAACCCTGGGCCACCAACTCCTACGAGCAGTACTTC. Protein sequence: CASSQPWATNSYEQYF.

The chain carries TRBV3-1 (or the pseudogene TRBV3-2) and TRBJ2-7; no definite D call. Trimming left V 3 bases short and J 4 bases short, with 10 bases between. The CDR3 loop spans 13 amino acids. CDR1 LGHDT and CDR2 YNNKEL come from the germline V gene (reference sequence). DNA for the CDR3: TGTGCCAGCAGCCACAGAGGAGATTACGAGCAGTACTTC. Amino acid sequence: CASSHRGDYEQYF.

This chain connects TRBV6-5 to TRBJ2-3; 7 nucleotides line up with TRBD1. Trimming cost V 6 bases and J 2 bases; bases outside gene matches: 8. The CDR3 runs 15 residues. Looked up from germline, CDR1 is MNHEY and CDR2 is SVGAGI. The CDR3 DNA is TGTGCCAGCAGCGATACCGGGACAGACACAGATACGCAGTATTTT. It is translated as CASSDTGTDTDTQYF.

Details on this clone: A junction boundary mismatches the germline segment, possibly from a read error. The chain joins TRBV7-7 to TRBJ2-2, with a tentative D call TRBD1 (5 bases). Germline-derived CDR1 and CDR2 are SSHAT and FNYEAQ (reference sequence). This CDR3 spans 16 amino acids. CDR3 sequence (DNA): TGTGCTAGCAGCTTAGGGCCTAGGGGCGGCACCGGGGAGCTGTTTTTT. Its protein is CASSLGPRGGTGELFF.

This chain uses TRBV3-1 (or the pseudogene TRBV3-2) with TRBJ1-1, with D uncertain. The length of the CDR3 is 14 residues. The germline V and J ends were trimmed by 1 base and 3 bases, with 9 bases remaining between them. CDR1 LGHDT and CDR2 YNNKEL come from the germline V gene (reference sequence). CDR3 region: CASSQAGSDTEAFF. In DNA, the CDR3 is TGTGCCAGCAGCCAAGCGGGAAGTGACACTGAAGCTTTCTTT.

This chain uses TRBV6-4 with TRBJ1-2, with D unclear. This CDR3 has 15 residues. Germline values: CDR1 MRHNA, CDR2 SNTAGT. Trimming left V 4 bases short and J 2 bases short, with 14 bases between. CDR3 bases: TGTGCCAGCAGTGGGTCTCAGGACGTAAACTATGGCTACACCTTC. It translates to CASSGSQDVNYGYTF.

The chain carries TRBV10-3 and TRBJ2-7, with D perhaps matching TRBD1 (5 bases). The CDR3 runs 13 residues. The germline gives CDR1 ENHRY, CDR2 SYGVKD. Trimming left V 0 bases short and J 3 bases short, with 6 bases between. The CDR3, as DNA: TGTGCCATCAGTGAGTCAGGGGTCTACGAGCAGTACTTC. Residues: CAISESGVYEQYF.

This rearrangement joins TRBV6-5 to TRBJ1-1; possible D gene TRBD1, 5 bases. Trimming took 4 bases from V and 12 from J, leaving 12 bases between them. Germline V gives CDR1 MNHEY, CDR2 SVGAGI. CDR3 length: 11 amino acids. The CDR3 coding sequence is TGTGCCAGCAGTTCCGGGACGGGTACTTTCTTT. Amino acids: CASSSGTGTFF.